The 31 T cell receptor beta chains in this list originate from one sample, sequenced in a study of CD8 T cells in Susac syndrome. Roughly 0.45 to 1 ug RNA was reverse transcribed with random hexamers. One entry per CDR3 protein, called by TCRdb with MiXCR from the immunoSEQ multiplex PCR reads. The data hold 140,000 to 150,000 distinct CDR3 sequences, with roughly 95% observed a single time. Sequences were obtained from CD4+ T cells from PBMCs. These TCRs come from a human donor in good health.

J is TRBJ2-1 and V is TRBV3-1; no clear D gene. The germline gives CDR1 LGHDT, CDR2 YNNKEL (reference sequence). V was clipped by 1 base and J by 3 bases, with 7 bases between them. The CDR3 is 14 residues long. CDR3: CASSQVDGYNEQFF. The CDR3 DNA reads as TGTGCCAGCAGCCAAGTAGACGGCTACAATGAGCAGTTCTTC.

The chain carries TRBV12-5 and TRBJ2-2; a possible D gene is TRBD2 (7 bases). Germline CDR1 LGHNT, CDR2 FRNRAP. The CDR3 extends over 12 amino acids. Trimming removed 5 bases from V and 13 bases from J, with 14 bases in between. CDR3 loop: CASGPPGGWLFF. For the CDR3, the DNA is TGTGCTAGTGGTCCGCCGGGGGGCTGGCTGTTTTTT.

The rearrangement uses TRBV20-1 and TRBJ2-3; D unresolved. This CDR3 is 13 amino acids long. V lost 2 bases and J 0 bases, leaving 6 bases between the germline ends. Germline V gene lookup returns CDR1 DFQATT and CDR2 SNEGSKA (reference sequence). The CDR3 nucleotides are TGCAGTGCTAGACAGGCGAGCACAGATACGCAGTATTTT. Translating it yields CSARQASTDTQYF.

V gene TRBV30 combines with J gene TRBJ1-1, with 11 bases identical to TRBD1. Germline CDR1 is GTSNPN and CDR2 is SVGIG (reference sequence). The ends lost 4 bases at V and 5 bases at J; junction bases unmatched: 6. The CDR3 runs to 14 residues. The DNA for the CDR3 is TGTGCCTGGAATCCGGGACAGGGGGGGACTGAAGCTTTCTTT. Protein product: CAWNPGQGGTEAFF.

The chain recombines TRBV3-1 with TRBJ1-2; 7 bases fit TRBD1. CDR1 is LGHDT and CDR2 is YNNKEL in the germline V gene (reference sequence). CDR3 length equals 14 residues. The J segment lost 8 bases and the V segment lost 1 base, leaving 7 bases of the junction unmatched. The CDR3 is CASSQVEGAAGYTF. The CDR3 nucleotides read TGTGCCAGCAGCCAAGTAGAGGGGGCGGCGGGCTACACCTTC.

The chain is built from TRBV3-1 and TRBJ2-5; weak D call: TRBD2 (7 bases). This CDR3 is built from 12 residues. Germline CDR1 LGHDT, CDR2 YNNKEL (reference sequence). Deletions cut 1 base from V and 12 bases from J, with 12 bases between. CDR3: CASSQGEGGKYF. The CDR3 nucleotides read TGTGCCAGCAGCCAAGGGGAGGGGGGGAAGTACTTC.

This chain joins TRBV7-8 and TRBJ2-2; D not resolved. The CDR3 runs 17 residues. Germline V gene sequence: CDR1 SGHVS, CDR2 FQNEAQ. V was shortened by 6 bases and J by 1 base, with 18 bases between the two germline ends. For the CDR3, the DNA is TGTGCCAGCAGTTCCCCACACACGAATGGGAACACCGGGGAGCTGTTTTTT. This translates into CASSSPHTNGNTGELFF.

This chain connects TRBV20-1 to TRBJ2-7; 9 bases fit TRBD2. J was trimmed by 2 bases and V by 4 bases; bases with no gene match: 9. Per germline, CDR1 DFQATT and CDR2 SNEGSKA (reference sequence). The CDR3 extends over 15 amino acids. The CDR3 DNA sequence: TGCAGTGCTACGACCTATGGCGGGAGGGCCTACGAGCAGTACTTC. Translated, it gives CSATTYGGRAYEQYF.

The chain couples TRBV7-9 to TRBJ1-1; unclear D gene. Germline CDR1 reads SEHNR; CDR2 reads FQNEAQ (reference sequence). Between the trimmed V and J ends, which lost 1 base and 1 base, there was a span of 7 bases. This CDR3 spans 14 amino acids. The CDR3 coding sequence is TGTGCCAGCAGCTTAGAGTACAGGAACACTGAAGCTTTCTTT. Its translation: CASSLEYRNTEAFF.

The chain links TRBV5-4 to TRBJ2-3; TRBD2 aligns across 10 bases. This CDR3 is 14 amino acids long. Per the germline V gene, CDR1 is SGHNT and CDR2 is YYREEE (reference sequence). V lost 4 bases and J lost 6; bases outside the gene matches: 5. The CDR3 loop reads CASSSGRAADTQYF. CDR3 DNA: TGTGCCAGCAGCAGCGGGAGGGCCGCTGATACGCAGTATTTT.

This chain uses TRBV10-3 with TRBJ2-5; TRBD1 or TRBD2 may be the D gene (5 bases each). Germline V gene sequence: CDR1 ENHRY, CDR2 SYGVKD. CDR3 length equals 11 residues. V shed 10 bases and J shed 9 bases, with 15 bases lying between them. CDR3: CATGASAAQYF. The CDR3 coding sequence is TGTGCCACCGGGGCTTCGGCCGCCCAGTACTTC.

The CDR3 nucleotides are TGCGCCAGCAGCCAAGAGGGGTACAGGGCTGAAAAACTGTTTTTT. The encoded protein is CASSQEGYRAEKLFF. V and J are TRBV4-1 and TRBJ1-4; a possible D gene is TRBD1 (6 bases). This CDR3 spans 15 amino acids. CDR1 and CDR2 (germline): MGHRA, YSYEKL. Between the trimmed V and J ends, which lost 0 bases and 7 bases, there was a span of 12 bases.

This chain connects TRBV9 to TRBJ1-1; D is possibly TRBD1 (6 bases). With 0 bases removed from V and 7 bases from J, the gap between germline ends came to 13 bases. CDR1 and CDR2 from the germline V gene are SGDLS and YYNGEE. The CDR3 has 14 amino acids. CDR3 sequence: CASSVEGQGDEAFF. Here the CDR3 DNA reads TGTGCCAGCAGCGTAGAGGGACAAGGGGATGAAGCTTTCTTT.

The chain employs TRBV10-3 and TRBJ2-6; 8 positions agree with TRBD2. The junction had 14 bases not matched to a gene; V was cut back by 1 base and J by 0 bases. Looked up from germline, CDR1 is ENHRY and CDR2 is SYGVKD. CDR3 length: 21 amino acids. CDR3 residues: CAISEWGGGTVLGSGANVLTF. CDR3 DNA sequence: TGTGCCATCAGTGAGTGGGGCGGGGGGACTGTATTAGGCTCTGGGGCCAACGTCCTGACTTTC.

The chain couples TRBV7-9 to TRBJ1-2, with D hard to call. The CDR3 has 17 residues. Trimming took off 7 bases at V and 6 bases at J, with 27 bases between the two ends. Germline V gene data show CDR1 as SEHNR and CDR2 as FQNEAQ (reference sequence). CDR3 loop: CASNPDRNALLQNGYTF. The CDR3 DNA is TGTGCCAGCAACCCGGATAGGAATGCCTTGCTCCAGAATGGCTACACCTTC.

The chain uses TRBV30 and TRBJ2-6, with D possibly being TRBD1 (7 bases). Germline V CDR1 and CDR2: GTSNPN, SVGIG (reference sequence). Trimming took 6 bases from V and 2 from J, leaving 14 bases between them. CDR3 length equals 15 residues. CDR3 amino acids: CACSQGGPGANVLTF. The CDR3 nucleotides read TGTGCCTGTTCCCAGGGGGGACCTGGGGCCAACGTCCTGACTTTC.

This chain connects TRBV3-1 to TRBJ2-7; 7 bases fit TRBD1. The CDR3 runs 15 residues. V dropped 2 bases and J dropped 5; count of bases not matched to a gene: 9. Germline CDR1 is LGHDT and CDR2 is YNNKEL (reference sequence). The CDR3 nucleotides read TGTGCCAGCAGCCAATCCGGCAGGGGGTTTAACGAGCAGTACTTC. Translating gives CASSQSGRGFNEQYF.

J is TRBJ1-2 and V is TRBV18; a possible D gene is TRBD1 (5 bases). Trimming left V 6 bases short and J 4 bases short, with 15 bases between. Germline V gives CDR1 KGHSH, CDR2 LQKENI. This CDR3 spans 14 amino acids. DNA for the CDR3: TGTGCCAGCTCCCGGGAGGGGACCGGCTATGGCTACACCTTC. Translation gives CASSREGTGYGYTF.

The rearrangement uses TRBV5-4 and TRBJ2-7; TRBD1 agrees at 7 bases. Germline V gene data show CDR1 as SGHNT and CDR2 as YYREEE (reference sequence). CDR3 length: 14 amino acids. V dropped 2 bases and J dropped 2; count of bases not matched to a gene: 4. CDR3 amino acids: CASSLNRGTYEQYF. The DNA of the CDR3 is TGTGCCAGCAGCTTAAACAGGGGTACCTACGAGCAGTACTTC.

The CDR3 loop is CSARDGQAGSATGELFF. The CDR3 nucleotides are TGCAGTGCTAGAGATGGGCAGGCAGGGTCGGCCACCGGGGAGCTGTTTTTT. The chain joins TRBV20-1 to TRBJ2-2; the D gene is possibly TRBD1 (5 bases). The germline V gene has CDR1 DFQATT and CDR2 SNEGSKA (reference sequence). V lost 0 bases to trimming and J lost 4 bases, with 18 bases between them. The CDR3 is 17 residues long.

The rearrangement links TRBV28 to TRBJ2-7; 8 bases align to TRBD1. The CDR3 runs 14 residues. CDR1 is MDHEN, CDR2 SYDVKM, per germline. After removal of 8 bases from V and 2 bases from J, the junction contained 8 bases not matched to a gene. The CDR3 loop reads CASSTPGQAYEQYF. The CDR3 DNA reads as TGTGCCAGCTCTACTCCGGGACAGGCCTACGAGCAGTACTTC.

This rearrangement joins TRBV3-1 to TRBJ2-1, with TRBD2 identical over 8 bases. The CDR3 extends over 15 amino acids. V was pared by 3 bases and J by 4 bases, with 5 bases of the junction left unmatched. Germline CDR1 reads LGHDT; CDR2 reads YNNKEL (reference sequence). The CDR3 loop is CASSHSGSGYNEQFF. The CDR3 DNA reads TGTGCCAGCAGCCACAGCGGGAGCGGGTACAATGAGCAGTTCTTC.

The rearrangement joins TRBV9 to TRBJ2-2; the match to TRBD2 covers 9 bases. J was trimmed by 5 bases and V by 0 bases; bases with no gene match: 11. The CDR3 covers 18 residues. Germline CDR1 is SGDLS and CDR2 is YYNGEE. This chain's CDR3 is CASSVVAGGPSFTGELFF. The DNA of the CDR3 is TGTGCCAGCAGCGTAGTGGCGGGAGGGCCCTCGTTTACCGGGGAGCTGTTTTTT.

This clonotype was found once. This chain links TRBV5-1 with TRBJ1-1, with D perhaps matching TRBD1 (5 bases). The germline CDR1 and CDR2 sequences are SGHRS and YFSETQ. This CDR3 comprises 13 residues. With 5 bases removed from V and 8 bases from J, the gap between germline ends came to 16 bases. For the CDR3, the DNA is TGCGCCAGCAGTTTAACCCTCCAGGGAGAAGCTTTCTTT. Its translation is CASSLTLQGEAFF. The variable domain in full, completed from reference TRBV5-1 and TRBJ1-1, reads KAGVTQTPRYLIKTRGQQVTLSCSPISGHRSVSWYQQTPGQGLQFLFEYFSETQRNKGNFPGRFSGRQFSNSRSEMNVSTLELGDSALYLCASSLTLQGEAFFGQGTRLTVV.

The gene calls are TRBV20-1 and TRBJ1-5; weak D call: TRBD1 (6 bases). The ends were cut back, 1 base at V and 3 bases at J, with 10 bases in the middle. This CDR3 has 14 amino acids. Germline loops: CDR1 DFQATT, CDR2 SNEGSKA (reference sequence). CDR3 DNA sequence: TGCAGTGCTAGAGGGGGGGCTGCCAATCAGCCCCAGCATTTT. This translates into CSARGGAANQPQHF.

The chain couples TRBV18 to TRBJ2-3; TRBD1 matches at 7 bases. V was pared by 1 base and J by 4 bases, with 2 bases of the junction left unmatched. Germline V gene data show CDR1 as KGHSH and CDR2 as LQKENI. The CDR3 totals 14 residues. This CDR3 is CASSPLDRADTQYF. The CDR3 DNA is TGTGCCAGCTCACCACTTGACAGGGCAGATACGCAGTATTTT.

The chain couples TRBV3-1 to TRBJ2-1; the match to TRBD2 covers 10 bases. The junction had 12 bases not matched to a gene; V was cut back by 0 bases and J by 7 bases. Germline V gives CDR1 LGHDT, CDR2 YNNKEL (reference sequence). The CDR3 sequence is 18 residues long. Here the CDR3 DNA reads TGTGCCAGCAGCCAAGAAACAGGTGGAGCGGGAGGGTTTAATGAGCAGTTCTTC. Translation: CASSQETGGAGGFNEQFF.

V usage is TRBV5-4 and J usage is TRBJ1-2; no clear D. The CDR3 sequence is 12 residues long. Trimming stripped 6 bases from V and 2 bases from J, with 8 bases between. The germline CDR1 and CDR2 sequences are SGHNT and YYREEE (reference sequence). This chain's CDR3 is CASTQDNYGYTF. CDR3 nucleotides: TGTGCCAGCACCCAGGACAACTATGGCTACACCTTC.

This sequence joins TRBV5-8 and TRBJ2-3; no reliable D call. The CDR3 has 17 residues. V lost 2 bases, J lost 3 bases, and 19 bases lay in between. Germline lookup yields CDR1 SGHTS and CDR2 YDEGEE. The chain's CDR3 is CASSLPTSFTYTDTQYF. For the CDR3, the DNA is TGTGCCAGCAGCTTACCCACATCCTTCACGTATACAGATACGCAGTATTTT.

This chain links TRBV28 with TRBJ1-4; 8 bases are a match to TRBD1. Trimming at V came to 6 bases and at J to 5 bases, leaving 17 bases not matched to a gene. The CDR3 runs 18 residues. The V gene's germline CDR1 is MDHEN and CDR2 SYDVKM. The CDR3 protein is CASSPIKRGTGLNEKLFF. The CDR3 DNA sequence: TGTGCCAGCAGCCCAATCAAACGTGGGACAGGACTCAATGAAAAACTGTTTTTT.

V and J are TRBV5-1 and TRBJ2-4; possibly TRBD2 for D (5 bases). Germline V gene data show CDR1 as SGHRS and CDR2 as YFSETQ. Trimming removed 3 bases at V and 2 bases at J, with 12 bases between. CDR3 length: 15 residues. The CDR3: CASSSNGVTKNIQYF. CDR3 DNA sequence: TGCGCCAGCAGCTCGAACGGGGTCACCAAAAACATTCAGTACTTC.